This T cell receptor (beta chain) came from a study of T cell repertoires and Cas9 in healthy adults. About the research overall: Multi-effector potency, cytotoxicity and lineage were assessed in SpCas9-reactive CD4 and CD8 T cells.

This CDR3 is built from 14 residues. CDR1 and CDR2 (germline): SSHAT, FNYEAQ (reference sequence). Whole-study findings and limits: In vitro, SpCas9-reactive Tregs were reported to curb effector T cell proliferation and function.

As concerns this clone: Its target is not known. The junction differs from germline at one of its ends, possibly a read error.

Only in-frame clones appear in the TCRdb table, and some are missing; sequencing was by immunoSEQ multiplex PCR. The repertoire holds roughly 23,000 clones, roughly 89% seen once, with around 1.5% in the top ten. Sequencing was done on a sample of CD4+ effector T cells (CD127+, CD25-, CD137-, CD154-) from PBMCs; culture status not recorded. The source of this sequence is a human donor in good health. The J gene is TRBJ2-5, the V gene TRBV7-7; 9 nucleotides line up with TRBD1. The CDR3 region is CASSLGTGLETQYF. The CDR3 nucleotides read TGTGCTAGCAGCTTAGGGACAGGGCTGGAGACCCAGTACTTC.